The 22 T cell receptor beta chains presented below share a single source sample, sequenced in a study of blood T cell repertoires in COVID-19. The assay was immunoSEQ multiplex PCR, and TCRdb's table has in-frame clones only and misses some. The table lists 130,000 or so clones, roughly 90% of them singletons. The sequencing sample was made of peripheral blood. These receptors came from a man aged 50 or older with acute or convalescent COVID-19.

V and J are TRBV14 and TRBJ2-3, with 7 bases matching TRBD2. V lost 4 bases, J lost 2 bases, and 6 bases stayed unmatched. Germline-derived CDR1 and CDR2 are SGHDN and FVKESK. The CDR3 totals 15 residues. CDR3 nucleotide sequence: TGTGCCAGCAGCCCTGGGAGGGATTACACAGATACGCAGTATTTT. Translating gives CASSPGRDYTDTQYF.

J is TRBJ2-7 and V is TRBV24-1; D might be TRBD1 (6 bases). CDR3 length: 15 residues. The V end was cut by 5 bases, the J end by 2 bases, with 15 bases between. CDR1 and CDR2 from the germline V gene are KGHDR and SFDVKD. The CDR3 sequence is CATSGADREPYEQYF. CDR3 nucleotides: TGTGCCACCAGTGGGGCGGACAGAGAGCCCTACGAGCAGTACTTC.

J is TRBJ1-1 and V is TRBV25-1; D is perhaps TRBD1 (6 bases). This CDR3 has 14 residues. Trimming took 4 bases from V and 0 from J, leaving 9 bases between them. The germline V gene has CDR1 MGHDK and CDR2 SYGVNS. Here the CDR3 DNA reads TGTGCCAGCAGTGCCACAGGGATGAACACTGAAGCTTTCTTT. This encodes CASSATGMNTEAFF.

To note about this clone: One junction end disagrees with the germline gene, perhaps due to a read error. The chain employs TRBV28 and TRBJ2-7; D is uncertain. The CDR3 runs 12 residues. Germline lookup yields CDR1 MDHEN and CDR2 SYDVKM. The CDR3 loop reads CASSLNVGVVSF. DNA for the CDR3: TGTGCCAGCAGTTTAAACGTAGGAGTAGTCAGCTTC.

The chain employs TRBV21-1 and TRBJ2-1; no check of the table's D call, TRBD2, against the DNA was made. TRBV21-1 is a recognized pseudogene. The CDR3 sequence is 16 residues long. The CDR3 is CASSKNGRGSYNEQFF. CDR3 nucleotide sequence: TGTGCCAGCAGCAAAAATGGGAGGGGGTCCTACAATGAGCAGTTCTTC.

The chain combines TRBV19 with TRBJ1-5; no definite D call. V was shortened by 3 bases and J by 3 bases, with 9 bases between the two germline ends. Germline loops: CDR1 LNHDA, CDR2 SQIVND (reference sequence). There are 14 residues in the CDR3. Written as DNA, the CDR3 is TGTGCCAGTAGTATTCTAGTAAACAATCAGCCCCAGCATTTT. Amino acid sequence: CASSILVNNQPQHF.

The J gene is TRBJ1-2, the V gene TRBV6-5; tentative D call: TRBD1 (6 bases). Germline CDR1 MNHEY, CDR2 SVGAGI. CDR3 size: 14 residues. Trimming took off 2 bases at V and 1 base at J, with 8 bases between the two ends. CDR3 in DNA: TGTGCCAGCAGTTACGGGACAAATAACTATGGCTACACCTTC. It translates to CASSYGTNNYGYTF.

CDR3 nucleotide sequence: TGCGCCAGCAGCCCCGGACAGGGGGCTATTCAGCCCCAGCATTTT. Protein sequence: CASSPGQGAIQPQHF. The chain combines TRBV5-1 with TRBJ1-5; TRBD1 agrees at 11 bases. Germline values: CDR1 SGHRS, CDR2 YFSETQ. This CDR3 is 15 amino acids long. V dropped 4 bases and J dropped 6; count of bases not matched to a gene: 6.

The J gene is TRBJ2-5, the V gene TRBV25-1, with a possible D match to TRBD2 (7 bases). Trimming removed 3 bases at V and 4 bases at J, with 21 bases between. Germline V gene data show CDR1 as MGHDK and CDR2 as SYGVNS. The CDR3 extends over 17 amino acids. The CDR3, as DNA: TGTGCCAGCAGTGACCCGGTGGGGGGGCCCAGTGTAGAGACCCAGTACTTC. It is translated as CASSDPVGGPSVETQYF. Combining the CDR3 with reference TRBV25-1 and TRBJ2-5 gives the whole variable domain EADIYQTPRYLVIGTGKKITLECSQTMGHDKMYWYQQDPGMELHLIHYSYGVNSTEKGDLSSESTVSRIRTEHFPLTLESARPSHTSQYLCASSDPVGGPSVETQYFGPGTRLLVL.

The rearrangement links TRBV2 to TRBJ1-4, with a tentative D call TRBD1 (5 bases). The CDR3 length is 15 residues. V was clipped by 6 bases and J by 10 bases, with 21 bases between them. From germline, CDR1 is SNHLY and CDR2 FYNNEI. CDR3 nucleotide sequence: TGTGCCAGCAGGCCCCTAGGGTGGGGCGAAGGAAAACTGTTTTTT. It specifies CASRPLGWGEGKLFF.

The gene calls are TRBV7-6 and TRBJ2-2, with 7 positions matching TRBD2. V gave up 1 base and J gave up 6 bases; unmatched junction bases: 5. This CDR3 region has 15 residues. Germline V gives CDR1 SGHVS, CDR2 FNYEAQ. The CDR3 DNA is TGTGCCAGCAGCTTAGGGATGGGAGGGTCCGGGGAGCTGTTTTTT. Protein sequence: CASSLGMGGSGELFF.

This clone appeared a few times. The V call is TRBV3-1 (or the pseudogene TRBV3-2), the J call TRBJ2-2; the D gene is possibly TRBD2 (5 bases). Trimming stripped 5 bases from V and 4 bases from J, with 29 bases between. The CDR3 is 20 amino acids. Germline CDR1 and CDR2: LGHDT and YNNKEL (reference sequence). CDR3 DNA sequence: TGTGCCAGCAGCAACACCCCCGGACTGGGAAGGTCGGGATCCACCGGGGAGCTGTTTTTT. Encoded protein: CASSNTPGLGRSGSTGELFF.

The chain carries TRBV10-1 and TRBJ1-5; 8 nucleotides match TRBD1. With V trimmed by 6 bases and J by 2 bases, 12 bases remained unmatched. This CDR3 comprises 17 residues. CDR1 and CDR2 from the germline V gene are WNHNN and SYGVQD (reference sequence). DNA of the CDR3: TGCGCCAGCAGCTTCTCAGGGGGCACGATGGGCAATCAGCCCCAGCATTTT. It is translated as CASSFSGGTMGNQPQHF.

This clone was picked up one time. The rearrangement links TRBV10-3 to TRBJ1-2; 9 nucleotides align to TRBD1. The germline V gene has CDR1 ENHRY and CDR2 SYGVKD. The CDR3 consists of 14 residues. The V and J ends lost 7 bases and 4 bases, in that order; junction bases with no gene match: 7. The CDR3 region is CAINPTGGVYGYTF. The CDR3 region has the DNA TGTGCCATCAATCCTACAGGGGGCGTCTATGGCTACACCTTC.

About this clone itself: At one end the junction does not follow the germline gene, possibly because of a read error. The J gene is TRBJ1-2, the V gene TRBV19, with no clear D. Germline V gene sequence: CDR1 LNHDA, CDR2 SQIVND (reference sequence). The CDR3 loop spans 14 amino acids. The CDR3, as DNA: TGTGCCAGTAGTGTAGACCGAAGCAACTATGGCTACACCTTC. Residues: CASSVDRSNYGYTF.

The CDR3 DNA reads TGTGCCAGCGCGACAGTTAGCAATCAGCCCCAGCATTTT. Translating it yields CASATVSNQPQHF. This chain uses TRBV6-5 with TRBJ1-5, with TRBD1 as a possible D gene (5 bases). Germline V gene sequence: CDR1 MNHEY, CDR2 SVGAGI. The CDR3 is made up of 13 amino acids. Deletions cut 8 bases from V and 0 bases from J, with 8 bases between.

This chain joins TRBV24-1 and TRBJ2-1; D might be TRBD1 (5 bases). The CDR3 is made up of 16 amino acids. Per the germline V gene, CDR1 is KGHDR and CDR2 is SFDVKD. The germline V and J ends were trimmed by 1 base and 6 bases, with 15 bases remaining between them. The CDR3, as DNA: TGTGCCACCAGTGATTTTGGCCAGGGCTCACTCAATGAGCAGTTCTTC. It encodes CATSDFGQGSLNEQFF.

The chain couples TRBV4-1 to TRBJ1-2; 9 positions agree with TRBD1. The CDR3 has 15 residues. Per the germline V gene, CDR1 is MGHRA and CDR2 is YSYEKL. The trim removed 3 bases at V and 4 bases at J, leaving 6 bases unmatched. The CDR3 bases are TGCGCCAGCAGCCAGCCCCGACAGGGGGTCTATGGCTACACCTTC. Translated: CASSQPRQGVYGYTF.

The V gene is TRBV12-3 or TRBV12-4, the J gene TRBJ2-7; D gene uncertain. The CDR3 contains 12 residues. V was pared by 3 bases and J by 1 base, with 4 bases between. CDR3 sequence reads: CASSFLSYEQYF. In DNA form, the CDR3 reads TGTGCCAGCAGTTTTCTTTCCTACGAGCAGTACTTC.

V is TRBV5-1 and J is TRBJ2-5, with D perhaps TRBD2 (6 bases). V dropped 0 bases and J dropped 2 bases, with 11 bases sitting between them. Germline CDR1 and CDR2: SGHRS and YFSETQ. The CDR3 sequence is 15 residues long. The CDR3 DNA reads as TGCGCCAGCAGCTTGGTTGCGGGGCCACAAGAGACCCAGTACTTC. The encoded protein is CASSLVAGPQETQYF.

V is TRBV6-5 and J is TRBJ1-2; the D gene is possibly TRBD1 (6 bases). Germline assignment: CDR1 MNHEY and CDR2 SVGAGI. The CDR3 loop spans 14 amino acids. Trimming stripped 8 bases from V and 4 bases from J, with 17 bases between. CDR3 protein: CASLDLQGIYGYTF. CDR3 sequence (DNA): TGTGCCAGCTTAGATTTACAGGGAATCTATGGCTACACCTTC.

This clone has just a few counts. The J gene is TRBJ1-1, the V gene TRBV6-5; 8 bases align to TRBD1. Germline V CDR1 and CDR2: MNHEY, SVGAGI. This CDR3 has 13 residues. Trimming at V came to 7 bases and at J to 5 bases, leaving 6 bases not matched to a gene. The CDR3 DNA sequence: TGTGCCAGCAATAGACAGGGGCTGACTGAAGCTTTCTTT. Its translation is CASNRQGLTEAFF.